This paragraph covers one T cell receptor (beta chain) sequence. What it recognizes is unknown. The CDR3 totals 16 residues. Germline-derived CDR1 and CDR2 are DFQATT and SNEGSKA (reference sequence). V lost 0 bases to trimming and J lost 2 bases, with 15 bases between them. This sample stems from a study of T cell repertoires in cytomegalovirus infection. One entry per CDR3 protein results from TCRdb running MiXCR on the reads. The repertoire holds 650,000 to 850,000 distinct CDR3 sequences, with about 28% as singletons. This TCR was sampled from a human donor in good health (CMV status not recorded). Some clones in this sample may be carry-over from other donors' samples. V usage is TRBV20-1 and J usage is TRBJ2-3, with D perhaps being TRBD1 or TRBD2 (5 bases each). This specimen was cultured CD8+ T cells from PBMCs, taken from culture after CMV antigen stimulation. The CDR3 nucleotides read TGCAGTGCTAGAGATCCTCGGGACCCCCTCACAGATACGCAGTATTTT. Translated: CSARDPRDPLTDTQYF.